What follows describes a single T cell receptor beta chain. Its target is unknown. This specimen belongs to a study of T cells in Graves' hyperthyroidism and ophthalmopathy. Study at large: Peripheral blood collection took place at initial diagnosis, before any treatment. Notes on the study in general: Blood also carried most thyroid clonotypes expanded above 0.001.

The CDR3 totals 17 residues. The germline gives CDR1 MGHRA, CDR2 YSYEKL. Trimming shortened V by 4 bases and J by 4 bases, and 17 bases separated the two germline ends. For the diagnoses, clinical symptoms, serum thyroxine and TRAb, thyroid ultrasound and orbital computed tomography were used. PBMCs stemmed from 10 ml fresh peripheral blood. Authors of the study amplified TCR beta CDR3 regions from RNA transcripts. HTBI primers were employed in a first-round RT-PCR of the TCR CDR3. TCRdb processed the multiplex PCR reads anew with MiXCR; each CDR3 protein has one entry. The profile shows some 350,000 distinct CDR3 sequences, roughly an eighth of them singletons.

The chain couples TRBV4-1 to TRBJ2-6; D might be TRBD1 (5 bases). The sequence was collected from a woman between 40 and 55 years old with Graves' ophthalmopathy. The specimen was blood. The CDR3 here is CASSRLTVAGGANVLTF. The CDR3 DNA reads as TGCGCCAGCAGCCGGTTGACAGTGGCTGGCGGGGCCAACGTCCTGACTTTC.